Listed here are 24 T cell receptor beta chains from one sample, sequenced in a study of molecular identifiers for immune sequencing clone quantification. One entry per CDR3 protein, called by TCRdb with MiXCR from the PCR reads. The table lists 100,000 or so distinct CDR3 sequences, about 35% of them singletons. Material: naive CD8+ T cells from blood, with Jurkat cell RNA spiked in. The subset here: FACS-sorted CD8+CD4-CCR7+CD45RA+ naive T cells. These receptors all come from a human donor in good health. Some libraries in this study had Jurkat cell RNA spiked in.

In the case of this clonotype: A read error may be the cause here, since a much bigger clone is one base away. Here the CDR3 omits its conserved ending phenylalanine or tryptophan, so a read error is the likely source. V gene TRBV7-8 combines with J gene TRBJ1-5, with 8 positions matching TRBD1. CDR3 length equals 14 residues. Trimming cost V 5 bases and J 5 bases; bases outside gene matches: 5. The germline V gene has CDR1 SGHVS and CDR2 FQNEAQ. The CDR3 DNA reads TGTGCCAGCAGCAAGTCAGGGGGCCATCAGCCCCAGCATTTA. Protein sequence: CASSKSGGHQPQHL.

Only a few counts were recorded for this clonotype. J is TRBJ2-7 and V is TRBV29-1, with 9 positions matching TRBD1. CDR1 and CDR2 (germline): SQVTM, ANQGSEA. Trimming took 6 bases from V and 4 from J; bases not matched to a gene: 4. This CDR3 has 12 residues. The DNA for the CDR3 is TGCAGCGTGGGGACAGGGAGGTACGAGCAGTACTTC. It translates to CSVGTGRYEQYF.

The chain joins TRBV20-1 to TRBJ2-7; D uncertain. Germline values: CDR1 DFQATT, CDR2 SNEGSKA (reference sequence). Trimming stripped 1 base from V and 0 bases from J, with 7 bases between. The CDR3 extends over 13 amino acids. The CDR3 loop is CSARGHLSYEQYF. The CDR3 region has the DNA TGCAGTGCTAGAGGACACCTCTCCTACGAGCAGTACTTC.

About this clonotype: A much larger clone is a single base away; this may be a read error. The chain is built from TRBV7-9 and TRBJ1-5; D gene uncertain. The CDR3 extends over 14 amino acids. Germline V gene data show CDR1 as SEHNR and CDR2 as FQNEAQ (reference sequence). The V end was cut by 4 bases, the J end by 3 bases, with 10 bases between. The CDR3: CASSSTATNQPQHF. CDR3 DNA: TGTGCCAGCAGCTCGACGGCTACCAATCAGCCCCAGCATTTT.

This clonotype has ten or more counts. The gene calls are TRBV5-5 and TRBJ2-3; D unresolved. This CDR3 has 16 residues. V lost 2 bases and J 0 bases, leaving 13 bases between the germline ends. Germline V gene sequence: CDR1 SGHKS, CDR2 YYEKEE (reference sequence). CDR3 sequence: CASSFIGIHSTDTQYF. Here the CDR3 DNA reads TGTGCCAGCAGCTTCATCGGCATTCATAGCACAGATACGCAGTATTTT.

This rearrangement joins TRBV7-8 to TRBJ2-2; maybe TRBD1 (6 bases). Per germline, CDR1 SGHVS and CDR2 FQNEAQ. The V gene lost 5 bases and the J gene lost 4 bases, with 11 bases spanning the gap. The CDR3 length is 14 residues. CDR3 in amino acids: CASSAGTFTGELFF. CDR3 nucleotide sequence: TGTGCCAGCAGCGCCGGGACATTCACCGGGGAGCTGTTTTTT.

This clonotype came up many times. The chain couples TRBV6-5 to TRBJ1-1, with D unresolved. Germline CDR1 MNHEY, CDR2 SVGAGI. The V and J ends lost 4 bases and 3 bases respectively, with 18 bases between them. The CDR3 extends over 16 amino acids. The CDR3 DNA reads as TGTGCCAGCAGTTCCCCGTACGGAGGGCGGGACACTGAAGCTTTCTTT. Protein sequence: CASSSPYGGRDTEAFF.

The chain uses TRBV28 and TRBJ1-2, with D possibly being TRBD1 (6 bases). V lost 10 bases to trimming and J lost 1 base, with 16 bases between them. There are 14 residues in the CDR3. From germline, CDR1 is MDHEN and CDR2 SYDVKM. The CDR3 DNA follows: TGTGCCACCGAGAGTGACAGGTATAACTATGGCTACACCTTC. Its translation: CATESDRYNYGYTF.

A few counts support this clonotype. CDR3 region: CSALGLAGENEQFF. CDR3 DNA: TGCAGCGCATTAGGACTAGCGGGAGAGAATGAGCAGTTCTTC. The chain has TRBV29-1 and TRBJ2-1, with 13 nucleotides matching TRBD2. CDR1 SQVTM and CDR2 ANQGSEA come from the germline V gene. The CDR3 is 14 amino acids. V was pared by 7 bases and J by 7 bases, with 7 bases of the junction left unmatched.

The CDR3, as DNA: TGTGCCAGCAGCTTAGTAGGGGGAAGCCCTAACACTGAAGCTTTCTTT. It yields the protein CASSLVGGSPNTEAFF. This chain uses TRBV7-2 with TRBJ1-1; TRBD1 is a possible D gene (6 bases). Trimming removed 1 base from V and 2 bases from J, with 14 bases in between. Per the germline V gene, CDR1 is SGHTA and CDR2 is FQGNSA. CDR3 size: 16 residues.

This clonotype was recorded a few times. The rearrangement uses TRBV20-1 and TRBJ2-3; D may be TRBD1 (6 bases). Trimming removed 3 bases from V and 0 bases from J, with 10 bases in between. Per the germline V gene, CDR1 is DFQATT and CDR2 is SNEGSKA (reference sequence). This CDR3 region has 14 residues. CDR3 amino acids: CSARMGASTDTQYF. DNA for the CDR3: TGCAGTGCTAGGATGGGGGCGAGCACAGATACGCAGTATTTT.

In its sample, this clonotype was seen many times. The gene calls are TRBV28 and TRBJ1-1; 7 positions match TRBD1. Trimming cost V 6 bases and J 6 bases; bases outside gene matches: 7. Germline CDR1 and CDR2: MDHEN and SYDVKM. The length of the CDR3 is 13 residues. The CDR3, as DNA: TGTGCCAGCAGCTACGACAGGGCGGCTGAAGCTTTCTTT. Its translation: CASSYDRAAEAFF.

On this clonotype itself: A much larger clone sits a single nucleotide away, making a read error possible. J is TRBJ2-3 and V is TRBV28, with D hard to call. The DNA end lines up better with TRBJ1-5; the J call may be wrong. CDR3 size: 14 residues. Germline values: CDR1 MDHEN, CDR2 SYDVKM. Here the CDR3 DNA reads TGTGCCAGCAGGGGTCTAGGGAGGACGGATACGCAGCATTTT. Its protein product is CASRGLGRTDTQHF.

The chain is built from TRBV4-1 and TRBJ2-2; the D gene could be TRBD1 or TRBD2 (5 bases each). The CDR3 is made up of 17 amino acids. In germline, CDR1 is MGHRA, CDR2 YSYEKL. With 0 bases removed from V and 0 bases from J, the gap between germline ends came to 11 bases. The CDR3 region is CASSQEFGTTNTGELFF. The DNA for the CDR3 is TGCGCCAGCAGCCAAGAATTCGGGACCACGAACACCGGGGAGCTGTTTTTT.

As to this clonotype: A much larger clone differs by one base, so this may be a read error. The V call is TRBV9, the J call TRBJ2-2; a weak D match, TRBD2 (5 bases). The CDR3 is 15 amino acids. Germline V gives CDR1 SGDLS, CDR2 YYNGEE. The CDR3 coding sequence is TGTGCCAGCAGCGGCGGCGGAGCGAACACCGGGGAGCTGATTTTT. It specifies CASSGGGANTGELIF. Full variable domain (missing parts from reference TRBV9 and TRBJ2-2): DSGVTQTPKHLITATGQRVTLRCSPRSGDLSVYWYQQSLDQGLQFLIQYYNGEERAKGNILERFSAQQFPDLHSELNLSSLELGDSALYFCASSGGGANTGELIFGEGSRLTVL.

This clonotype was observed a handful of times. The rearrangement links TRBV27 to TRBJ1-3, with D maybe TRBD1 (5 bases). The germline V gene encodes CDR1 MNHEY and CDR2 SMNVEV (reference sequence). V was clipped by 4 bases and J by 0 bases, with 7 bases between them. The CDR3 totals 14 residues. In DNA form, the CDR3 reads TGTGCCAGCAGTTCAGGGTCCTCTGGAAACACCATATATTTT. Translating it yields CASSSGSSGNTIYF.

This clonotype was recorded a few times. The chain combines TRBV5-1 with TRBJ1-1, with D possibly matching TRBD1 (5 bases). Trimming cost V 4 bases and J 3 bases, with 7 bases left between them. The CDR3 length is 12 residues. Germline V gene sequence: CDR1 SGHRS, CDR2 YFSETQ. CDR3 region: CASSPTDTEAFF. In nucleotides, the CDR3 is TGCGCCAGCAGCCCGACAGACACTGAAGCTTTCTTT.

In DNA, the CDR3 is TGTGCCAGCAGTCCCGGGACAGATTACGAGCAGTACTTC. Its translation: CASSPGTDYEQYF. This sequence joins TRBV6-5 and TRBJ2-7; 7 bases line up with TRBD1. The CDR3 is 13 amino acids. V shed 5 bases, J shed 4 bases, and the junction held 5 bases outside the gene matches. Germline V gene sequence: CDR1 MNHEY, CDR2 SVGAGI.

The chain couples TRBV29-1 to TRBJ1-2, with 8 bases identical to TRBD1. Germline V CDR1 and CDR2: SQVTM, ANQGSEA. The CDR3 length is 13 residues. Trimming at V came to 5 bases and at J to 4 bases, leaving 6 bases not matched to a gene. The CDR3 nucleotides are TGCAGCGTTCAGCAGGGGGCTATCTATGGCTACACCTTC. Its translation: CSVQQGAIYGYTF.

Comment on this clonotype: A much larger clone lies a single base off, so this may be a read error. The rearrangement links TRBV7-8 to TRBJ1-4; D gene uncertain. The length of the CDR3 is 17 residues. In germline, CDR1 is SGHVS, CDR2 FQNEAQ. CDR3 sequence (DNA): TGTGCCAGCAGCTTCCTGAGCCCACTTTCAACTAATGAAAAACTGTCTTTT. Translated: CASSFLSPLSTNEKLSF.

This clonotype has only a few counts. The chain joins TRBV27 to TRBJ1-5; 8 bases map to TRBD1. This CDR3 contains 16 residues. With V trimmed by 4 bases and J by 1 base, 6 bases remained unmatched. Germline assignment: CDR1 MNHEY and CDR2 SMNVEV (reference sequence). This chain's CDR3 is CASSSQGAFSNQPQHF. As DNA, the CDR3 is TGTGCCAGCAGTTCCCAGGGGGCTTTCAGCAATCAGCCCCAGCATTTT.

Comments on this clonotype: This may stem from a read error, because a much larger clone lies one nucleotide away. This chain connects TRBV28 to TRBJ2-3; D remains unclear. Germline-derived CDR1 and CDR2 are MDHEN and SYDVKM. Trimming took 8 bases from V and 2 from J, leaving 11 bases between them. The CDR3 has 13 residues. Here the CDR3 DNA reads TGTGCCAGCGGTGAGACTGTCACAGATACGCAGTATTTT. It encodes CASGETVTDTQYF.

This clonotype was counted a few times. In DNA, the CDR3 is TGTGCCAGCAGCCAATTTCGGACTAGCCCTAACAATGAGCAGTTCTTC. Residues: CASSQFRTSPNNEQFF. The V and J genes are TRBV14 and TRBJ2-1; 8 positions agree with TRBD2. J lost 5 bases, V lost 2 bases, and 8 bases had no gene match. Germline V gene lookup returns CDR1 SGHDN and CDR2 FVKESK. This CDR3 contains 16 residues.

This clonotype was detected a few times. The rearrangement uses TRBV29-1 and TRBJ1-1; D not resolved. Germline V gene sequence: CDR1 SQVTM, CDR2 ANQGSEA. The CDR3 is 13 residues long. Between the trimmed V and J ends, which lost 0 bases and 7 bases, there was a span of 12 bases. CDR3 nucleotide sequence: TGCAGCGTTGAAGATCTATTGCAGCTTGAAGCTTTCTTT. Its translation is CSVEDLLQLEAFF.